The 28 T cell receptor beta chains presented below share a single source sample, sequenced in a study of cytomegalovirus exposure and HLA in healthy donors. TCRdb's copy holds only in-frame clones and misses some; the assay was immunoSEQ multiplex PCR. The table includes about 88,000 clones, 84% detected once. Input material: PBMCs. All receptors derive from a woman under 30 in good health and CMV-seropositive.

The chain's CDR3 is CASSLSAGPAMAQYF. The CDR3 DNA is TGTGCCAGCAGCTTGTCGGCGGGGCCCGCCATGGCGCAGTATTTT. The V call is TRBV7-3, the J call TRBJ2-3, with D perhaps TRBD2 (6 bases). The V end lost 3 bases, the J end lost 10 bases, and 20 bases lay between the germline ends. This CDR3 contains 15 residues. From germline, CDR1 is SGHTA and CDR2 FQGTGA.

This chain joins TRBV7-6 and TRBJ1-6; D gene ambiguous. CDR1 SGHVS and CDR2 FNYEAQ come from the germline V gene. Trimming left V 0 bases short and J 7 bases short, with 10 bases between. The CDR3 has 15 amino acids. CDR3 protein: CASSLAPSGNSPLHF. The CDR3, as DNA: TGTGCCAGCAGCTTAGCGCCCAGCGGAAATTCACCCCTCCACTTT. The full variable domain, in which reference TRBV7-6 and TRBJ1-6 provide the parts outside the CDR3, is GAGVSQSPRYKVTKRGQDVALRCDPISGHVSLYWYRQALGQGPEFLTYFNYEAQQDKSGLPNDRFSAERPEGSISTLTIQRTEQRDSAMYRCASSLAPSGNSPLHFGNGTRLTVT.

V gene TRBV5-1 combines with J gene TRBJ1-1; D perhaps matches TRBD1 (5 bases). The ends were cut back, 3 bases at V and 4 bases at J, with 13 bases in the middle. The CDR3 has 14 residues. Germline V lookup: CDR1 SGHRS, CDR2 YFSETQ. The CDR3 spells CASSSDRGGTEAFF. The CDR3 DNA reads as TGCGCCAGCAGCTCTGATCGGGGGGGCACTGAAGCTTTCTTT.

In this sample, this clone turned up once. The J gene is TRBJ1-1, the V gene TRBV5-6; D is perhaps TRBD1 (6 bases). Germline V gene lookup returns CDR1 SGHDT and CDR2 YYEEEE. The CDR3 covers 17 residues. V lost 0 bases, J lost 4 bases, and 19 bases lay in between. The DNA for the CDR3 is TGTGCCAGCAGCTTGGAGGTAGGGGGAGTTTTAGGCACTGAAGCTTTCTTT. The encoded protein is CASSLEVGGVLGTEAFF. Together with reference TRBV5-6 and TRBJ1-1, the CDR3 gives the full variable domain: DAGVTQSPTHLIKTRGQQVTLRCSPKSGHDTVSWYQQALGQGPQFIFQYYEEEERQRGNFPDRFSGHQFPNYSSELNVNALLLGDSALYLCASSLEVGGVLGTEAFFGQGTRLTVV.

The V call is TRBV29-1, the J call TRBJ2-7; maybe TRBD2 (6 bases). There are 10 residues in the CDR3. From germline, CDR1 is SQVTM and CDR2 ANQGSEA. The CDR3 DNA follows: TGCAGGGGGGGCTCCTACGAGCAGTACTTC. It translates to CRGGSYEQYF.

This rearrangement joins TRBV19 to TRBJ2-5; D is unresolved. The V gene's germline CDR1 is LNHDA and CDR2 SQIVND (reference sequence). V lost 6 bases, J lost 5 bases, and 13 bases lay in between. This CDR3 region has 13 residues. This CDR3 reads CASRNREAETQYF. The CDR3, as DNA: TGTGCCAGTAGAAATCGAGAGGCGGAGACCCAGTACTTC.

This clone appeared a few times. The J gene is TRBJ1-1, the V gene TRBV15; TRBD1 aligns across 8 bases. J was trimmed by 5 bases and V by 6 bases; bases with no gene match: 8. The CDR3 is 14 amino acids. CDR1 is LNHNV, CDR2 YYDKDF, per germline (reference sequence). Here the CDR3 reads CATRAAGGGTEAFF. DNA of the CDR3: TGTGCCACCAGAGCCGCAGGGGGCGGAACTGAAGCTTTCTTT.

Written as DNA, the CDR3 is TGTGCCAGCAGTAAAAGACAGGGAAAAGCCGAGCAGTACTTC. This codes for CASSKRQGKAEQYF. This sequence joins TRBV28 and TRBJ2-7; 7 nucleotides align to TRBD1. Germline V gene data show CDR1 as MDHEN and CDR2 as SYDVKM. The CDR3 consists of 14 residues. After removal of 5 bases from V and 6 bases from J, the junction contained 10 bases not matched to a gene.

This sequence joins TRBV4-1 and TRBJ1-2; 12 nucleotides match TRBD1. The germline CDR1 and CDR2 sequences are MGHRA and YSYEKL. This CDR3 is 16 amino acids long. The trim removed 5 bases at V and 5 bases at J, leaving 9 bases unmatched. The DNA of the CDR3 is TGCGCCAGCAGCGTCTCTGCGGGACAGGGGGCGTATGGCTACACCTTC. Amino acid sequence: CASSVSAGQGAYGYTF.

V gene TRBV19 combines with J gene TRBJ1-1; unclear D gene. The ends were cut back, 9 bases at V and 3 bases at J, with 14 bases in the middle. The CDR3 is 13 residues long. Germline CDR1 LNHDA, CDR2 SQIVND (reference sequence). The CDR3 reads CASFRQGYTEAFF. CDR3 coding DNA: TGTGCCAGCTTCCGACAAGGTTACACTGAAGCTTTCTTT. Variable domain in full (rest from reference TRBV19 and TRBJ1-1): DGGITQSPKYLFRKEGQNVTLSCEQNLNHDAMYWYRQDPGQGLRLIYYSQIVNDFQKGDIAEGYSVSREKKESFPLTVTSAQKNPTAFYLCASFRQGYTEAFFGQGTRLTVV.

The genes are TRBV2 and TRBJ1-5, with TRBD1 matching 10 bases. The CDR3 covers 16 residues. The V gene end was trimmed by 8 bases and the J gene end by 0 bases; junction bases not matched to a gene: 7. Germline CDR1 is SNHLY and CDR2 is FYNNEI. The CDR3 region has the DNA TGTGCCAGCGGAGGGACAGGGGATCCTAGCAATCAGCCCCAGCATTTT. Amino acid sequence: CASGGTGDPSNQPQHF.

With regard to this clone: Within the sample, other DNA sequences also encode this same CDR3. CDR3 DNA sequence: TGCGCCAGCAGCCTGGACAGGGCACTTTACGAGCAGTACTTC. Translation gives CASSLDRALYEQYF. The V call is TRBV5-1, the J call TRBJ2-7; 8 bases agree with TRBD1. V lost 4 bases and J lost 4; bases outside the gene matches: 7. The CDR3 is 14 residues long. Germline CDR1 reads SGHRS; CDR2 reads YFSETQ. Filled out from reference TRBV5-1 and TRBJ2-7, the complete variable domain reads KAGVTQTPRYLIKTRGQQVTLSCSPISGHRSVSWYQQTPGQGLQFLFEYFSETQRNKGNFPGRFSGRQFSNSRSEMNVSTLELGDSALYLCASSLDRALYEQYFGPGTRLTVT.

This sequence joins TRBV18 and TRBJ2-7; 7 positions agree with TRBD1. V gave up 3 bases and J gave up 3 bases; unmatched junction bases: 5. The germline gives CDR1 KGHSH, CDR2 LQKENI. This CDR3 spans 14 amino acids. The CDR3 DNA follows: TGTGCCAGCTCACCGGCTCAGGGGGTCTACGAGCAGTACTTC. As protein: CASSPAQGVYEQYF.

This clone has more than one count but fewer than ten. The V and J genes are TRBV11-2 and TRBJ1-6, with 7 bases fitting TRBD1. CDR3 size: 13 residues. The trim removed 3 bases at V and 10 bases at J, leaving 3 bases unmatched. Germline CDR1 reads SGHAT; CDR2 reads FQNNGV. The CDR3 DNA reads TGTGCCAGCAGCTTGTCAGGGGGGTCACCCCTCCACTTT. Amino acids: CASSLSGGSPLHF.

The chain joins TRBV5-1 to TRBJ2-3; the D gene is possibly TRBD2 (6 bases). Looked up from germline, CDR1 is SGHRS and CDR2 is YFSETQ. Trimming stripped 4 bases from V and 6 bases from J, with 15 bases between. The CDR3 length is 14 residues. The CDR3 DNA is TGCGCCAGCAGCCCTGGCCGGAGGGTGGATACGCAGTATTTT. Translating it yields CASSPGRRVDTQYF.

V is TRBV9 and J is TRBJ1-2; D may be TRBD1 (6 bases). CDR1 is SGDLS, CDR2 YYNGEE, per germline. Between the trimmed V and J ends, which lost 2 bases and 7 bases, there was a span of 15 bases. CDR3 length equals 14 residues. The CDR3 nucleotides read TGTGCCAGCAGCGTGGACAGCCTTGGGAGTGGCTACACCTTC. It translates to CASSVDSLGSGYTF.

V is TRBV28 and J is TRBJ1-3, with TRBD1 matching over 7 bases. CDR3 length: 16 residues. Per the germline V gene, CDR1 is MDHEN and CDR2 is SYDVKM. V shed 5 bases and J 0 bases; nucleotides not matched to a gene: 7. The CDR3 reads CASSTGQASSGNTIYF. CDR3 nucleotides: TGTGCCAGCAGTACCGGACAGGCTAGCTCTGGAAACACCATATATTTT.

The chain employs TRBV27 and TRBJ2-1; possible D gene TRBD2, 5 bases. Looked up from germline, CDR1 is MNHEY and CDR2 is SMNVEV (reference sequence). V shed 6 bases and J shed 16 bases, with 22 bases lying between them. The CDR3 sequence is 13 residues long. The DNA of the CDR3 is TGTGCCAGCAGCCCAATGCCGGGAAATGAGCTCTTCTTC. It encodes CASSPMPGNELFF.

The V and J genes are TRBV11-2 and TRBJ2-7; D ambiguous. Germline values: CDR1 SGHAT, CDR2 FQNNGV. The CDR3 length is 12 residues. V gave up 5 bases and J gave up 3 bases, with 8 bases separating them. The CDR3 DNA reads TGTGCCAGCAGCAGCTCCTACTACGAGCAGTACTTC. Its protein product is CASSSSYYEQYF.

The rearrangement joins TRBV5-4 to TRBJ2-7; 8 bases are shared with TRBD1. Trimming took 4 bases from V and 5 from J; bases not matched to a gene: 5. Germline V CDR1 and CDR2: SGHNT, YYREEE (reference sequence). The CDR3 covers 13 residues. The CDR3 region has the DNA TGTGCCAGCAGCACTGACAGGGGAAACGAGCAGTACTTC. Its protein is CASSTDRGNEQYF.

J is TRBJ2-1 and V is TRBV7-2, with D possibly TRBD2 on 7 matching bases. Germline CDR1 SGHTA, CDR2 FQGNSA. The CDR3 sequence is 15 residues long. The V end lost 5 bases, the J end lost 7 bases, and 18 bases lay between the germline ends. The CDR3 DNA follows: TGTGCCAGCAGCCCTCTGTGGGGGGGCCTGAATGAGCAGTTCTTC. It encodes CASSPLWGGLNEQFF. Variable domain in full (rest from reference TRBV7-2 and TRBJ2-1): GAGVSQSPSNKVTEKGKDVELRCDPISGHTALYWYRQSLGQGLEFLIYFQGNSAPDKSGLPSDRFSAERTGGSVSTLTIQRTQQEDSAVYLCASSPLWGGLNEQFFGPGTRLTVL.

The chain uses TRBV29-1 and TRBJ1-2, with 7 bases fitting TRBD1. Germline assignment: CDR1 SQVTM and CDR2 ANQGSEA. J gave up 3 bases and V 5 bases, and 6 bases lay outside the gene matches. This CDR3 comprises 13 residues. CDR3 DNA: TGCAGCGTTCTCAGTGACAGGGACTATGGCTACACCTTC. This sequence encodes CSVLSDRDYGYTF.

The chain uses TRBV28 and TRBJ2-4; D is undetermined. The V and J ends lost 6 bases and 0 bases respectively, with 6 bases between them. Looked up from germline, CDR1 is MDHEN and CDR2 is SYDVKM. The CDR3 spans 13 residues. The CDR3 spells CASSGPAKNIQYF. The CDR3 coding sequence is TGTGCCAGCAGCGGTCCAGCCAAAAACATTCAGTACTTC.

The V gene is TRBV7-3, the J gene TRBJ2-1, with TRBD1 as a possible D gene (6 bases). V lost 3 bases, J lost 1 base, and 7 bases lay in between. From germline, CDR1 is SGHTA and CDR2 FQGTGA. There are 14 residues in the CDR3. The DNA of the CDR3 is TGTGCCAGCAGCTTGAGGGGGTCCTACAATGAGCAGTTCTTC. Protein sequence: CASSLRGSYNEQFF. Together with reference TRBV7-3 and TRBJ2-1, the CDR3 gives the full variable domain: GAGVSQTPSNKVTEKGKYVELRCDPISGHTALYWYRQSLGQGPEFLIYFQGTGAADDSGLPNDRFFAVRPEGSVSTLKIQRTERGDSAVYLCASSLRGSYNEQFFGPGTRLTVL.

This rearrangement joins TRBV5-6 to TRBJ1-4; 9 bases map to TRBD1. This CDR3 region has 17 residues. The V gene's germline CDR1 is SGHDT and CDR2 YYEEEE. J lost 4 bases, V lost 1 base, and 8 bases had no gene match. CDR3 DNA: TGTGCCAGCAGCTTGATCCGGGACAGGGCCTTTAATGAAAAACTGTTTTTT. Residues: CASSLIRDRAFNEKLFF.

As DNA, the CDR3 is TGTGCCAGCTCGCGTGGTGGGGGGAACTACGAGCAGTACTTC. Its protein is CASSRGGGNYEQYF. The genes are TRBV18 and TRBJ2-7; D possibly corresponds to TRBD2 (6 bases). Trimming cost V 6 bases and J 3 bases, with 15 bases left between them. The CDR3 is 14 amino acids. Per the germline V gene, CDR1 is KGHSH and CDR2 is LQKENI.

This clone was recorded only once. The chain links TRBV28 to TRBJ2-1; maybe TRBD2 (6 bases). Germline loops: CDR1 MDHEN, CDR2 SYDVKM. V was trimmed by 2 bases and J by 7 bases, leaving 15 bases between them. The CDR3 loop spans 15 amino acids. The CDR3 loop is CASSLGLAVGNEQFF. The CDR3 DNA is TGTGCCAGCAGTTTAGGTTTAGCGGTTGGGAATGAGCAGTTCTTC.

The chain carries TRBV28 and TRBJ1-5, with 9 bases that match TRBD1. From germline, CDR1 is MDHEN and CDR2 SYDVKM. V lost 7 bases to trimming and J lost 0 bases; unmatched junction nucleotides: 13. The CDR3 is 18 residues long. The CDR3 DNA sequence: TGTGCCAGCACCTTTGACAGGGGGGATTCTTATAGCAATCAGCCCCAGCATTTT. Translating gives CASTFDRGDSYSNQPQHF.